This T cell receptor (beta chain) is drawn from a study of control samples from healthy donors and cancer patients. The table came from immunoSEQ multiplex PCR; TCRdb's copy has only in-frame clones and leaves some out. The sample includes more than 85,000 clones, roughly 90% of them seen just once. Sequences were obtained from PBMCs. The sequence came from a woman aged 60-75 years with lung cancer.

CDR3 coding DNA: TGTGCCAGTAGTATAGATCTGCGCGGTGGGGGATCCTACGAGCAGTACTTC. Protein: CASSIDLRGGGSYEQYF. The chain uses TRBV19 and TRBJ2-7; D possibly matches TRBD1 or TRBD2 (5 bases each). The CDR3 spans 17 residues. Trimming stripped 0 bases from V and 1 base from J, with 16 bases between. Germline CDR1 reads LNHDA; CDR2 reads SQIVND (reference sequence).